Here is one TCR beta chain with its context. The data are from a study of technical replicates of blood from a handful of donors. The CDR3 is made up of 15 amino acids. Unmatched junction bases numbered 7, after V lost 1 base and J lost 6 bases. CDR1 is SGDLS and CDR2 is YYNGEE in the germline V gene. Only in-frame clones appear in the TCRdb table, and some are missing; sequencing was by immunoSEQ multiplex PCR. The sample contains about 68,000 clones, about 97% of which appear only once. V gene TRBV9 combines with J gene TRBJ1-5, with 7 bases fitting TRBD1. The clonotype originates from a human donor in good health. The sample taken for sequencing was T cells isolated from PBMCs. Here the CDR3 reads CASSVTTGEGQPQHF. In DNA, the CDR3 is TGTGCCAGCAGCGTAACCACAGGGGAAGGTCAGCCCCAGCATTTT.